Listed below are T cell receptor beta chains from one sample, sequenced in a study of neurological immune-mediated disorders. TCRdb fed the 5' RACE reads into MiXCR, producing one record per CDR3 protein. The table lists roughly 45,000 distinct CDR3 sequences, roughly 3.2% of them singletons, with less than 15% in the top ten. Specimen: PBMCs. The receptors were sampled from a woman in her forties or fifties with multiple sclerosis. Both conserved end residues are trimmed from each CDR3. A D gene is named only where the DNA matches it firmly.

v_call,d_call,cdr3_aa
TRBV7-9,NA,ASSLFGGSTEAF
TRBV20-1,TRBD2,SAITGTSGGLSYNEQF
TRBV20-1,NA,SVPRLHRDTGELF
TRBV11-2,TRBD1,ASSLAGTGGASVLATYEQY
TRBV2,NA,ASSEFRGIGTQY
TRBV9,NA,ASSPATSQGGRNEQY
TRBV30,TRBD1,AWREQGTDQPQH
TRBV28,NA,ASSLFGGRSGELF
TRBV10-3,TRBD2,AISAGLAGGRETQY
TRBV5-6,TRBD2,ASSLGTLAADTQY
TRBV7-8,NA,ASSGPPLGGSEQY
TRBV7-6,TRBD2,ASSPGGLSADEQF
TRBV4-2,NA,ASSQVNANTEAF
TRBV18,NA,ASSPGAYNEQF
TRBV13,NA,ASSSGAIQETQY
TRBV9,NA,ASSVKGIRTDTQY
TRBV19,TRBD1,ASSSGDRVGQPQH
TRBV5-1,TRBD1,ASSPGQGNYGYT
TRBV7-9,NA,ASSLATDYGYT
TRBV5-1,TRBD1,ASSSSTGAGYGYT
TRBV7-9,NA,ASSLGVQGTDTQY
TRBV27,TRBD1,ASSPNRQGKSYT
TRBV12-3/TRBV12-4,TRBD1,ASSVGRDRGNQPQH
TRBV7-9,NA,ASSLALLTDTQY
TRBV5-1,NA,ASSLDSYLAKNIQY
TRBV5-1,NA,ASSVGPSSGEAF